What follows are 17 T cell receptor beta chains derived from one specimen sequenced in a study of control samples from healthy donors and cancer patients. The repertoire was sequenced with immunoSEQ multiplex PCR; TCRdb's copy has only in-frame clones and lacks some. The sample yields under 85,000 clones, 75% to 85% seen once. Input material: PBMCs. Receptors originate from a man aged 60-69 years with head and neck cancer.

The chain is built from TRBV30 and TRBJ1-2; weak D call: TRBD1 (5 bases). V gave up 2 bases and J gave up 4 bases, with 17 bases separating them. The CDR3 runs to 15 residues. Per germline, CDR1 GTSNPN and CDR2 SVGIG (reference sequence). The CDR3 DNA sequence: TGTGCCTGGAGTCCTCAGGGAAAGGGGAGCTATGGCTACACCTTC. Translated: CAWSPQGKGSYGYTF.

The rearrangement uses TRBV7-2 and TRBJ1-1; D is unresolved. Trimming cost V 2 bases and J 0 bases, with 10 bases left between them. The CDR3 consists of 15 residues. Looked up from germline, CDR1 is SGHTA and CDR2 is FQGNSA. Written as DNA, the CDR3 is TGTGCCAGCAGCTTAATGGGCCAGATGAACACTGAAGCTTTCTTT. This translates into CASSLMGQMNTEAFF.

A few counts support this clone. V gene TRBV7-2 combines with J gene TRBJ2-7; the D is unclear. CDR1 SGHTA and CDR2 FQGNSA come from the germline V gene. CDR3 length: 13 amino acids. V was shortened by 2 bases and J by 4 bases, with 9 bases between the two germline ends. CDR3 coding DNA: TGTGCCAGCAGCTTATTTGCCGGATACGAGCAGTACTTC. It codes for CASSLFAGYEQYF.

The V and J genes are TRBV21-1 and TRBJ1-5. TRBV21-1 is tagged as a pseudogene. The CDR3 covers 19 residues. The CDR3 spells CASSKGPSHDSNSNQPQHF. CDR3 nucleotides: TGTGCCAGCAGCAAAGGTCCATCACATGACTCAAATAGCAATCAGCCCCAGCATTTT.

This clone appeared a few times. This chain links TRBV4-1 with TRBJ1-2; tentatively, D is TRBD1 (5 bases). The CDR3 covers 14 residues. Trimming shortened V by 9 bases and J by 2 bases, and 16 bases separated the two germline ends. Per germline, CDR1 MGHRA and CDR2 YSYEKL. As DNA, the CDR3 is TGCGCCAGTGGAGACCCAGGGCGGAACTATGGCTACACCTTC. Translating gives CASGDPGRNYGYTF.

V gene TRBV7-9 combines with J gene TRBJ2-2; tentative D call: TRBD2 (6 bases). Germline V lookup: CDR1 SEHNR, CDR2 FQNEAQ (reference sequence). The CDR3 runs 15 residues. Trimming left V 3 bases short and J 6 bases short, with 14 bases between. CDR3 bases: TGTGCCAGCAGCTTGAAAGGCGGGGAATCCGGGGAGCTGTTTTTT. Protein: CASSLKGGESGELFF.

V is TRBV30 and J is TRBJ2-3, with unresolved D. Germline CDR1 reads GTSNPN; CDR2 reads SVGIG (reference sequence). This CDR3 is 13 amino acids long. The ends were cut back, 2 bases at V and 3 bases at J, with 9 bases in the middle. This chain's CDR3 is CAWSYGGTDTQYF. In DNA, the CDR3 is TGTGCCTGGAGTTACGGTGGGACAGATACGCAGTATTTT.

The chain is built from TRBV5-4 and TRBJ1-3; D possibly corresponds to TRBD1 (5 bases). CDR3 size: 15 residues. Germline CDR1 SGHNT, CDR2 YYREEE (reference sequence). With 0 bases removed from V and 2 bases from J, the gap between germline ends came to 9 bases. Here the CDR3 DNA reads TGTGCCAGCAGCTTGGGGGGGGGAGCTGGAAACACCATATATTTT. It specifies CASSLGGGAGNTIYF.

The chain is built from TRBV6-5 and TRBJ2-1; weak D call: TRBD2 (6 bases). Trimming left V 6 bases short and J 9 bases short, with 18 bases between. The CDR3 runs 14 residues. Germline CDR1 and CDR2: MNHEY and SVGAGI. This CDR3 reads CASREAPGVREQFF. The CDR3, as DNA: TGTGCCAGCAGAGAGGCCCCGGGGGTACGTGAGCAGTTCTTC.

The V call is TRBV9, the J call TRBJ2-3; D unresolved. Trimming left V 3 bases short and J 0 bases short, with 11 bases between. The CDR3 spans 15 residues. The germline V gene encodes CDR1 SGDLS and CDR2 YYNGEE. Here the CDR3 DNA reads TGTGCCAGCAGCGCCCGACCTACCAGCACAGATACGCAGTATTTT. Translating it yields CASSARPTSTDTQYF.

This chain joins TRBV18 and TRBJ2-3, with D possibly matching TRBD2 (5 bases). Per the germline V gene, CDR1 is KGHSH and CDR2 is LQKENI. CDR3 length equals 17 residues. The V gene lost 3 bases and the J gene lost 3 bases, with 19 bases spanning the gap. The CDR3 here is CASSPLRGSRRTDTQYF. CDR3 DNA: TGTGCCAGCTCACCCCTTCGTGGCAGTCGGAGGACAGATACGCAGTATTTT.

The chain recombines TRBV5-6 with TRBJ1-3, with a weak D call TRBD1 (5 bases). Germline values: CDR1 SGHDT, CDR2 YYEEEE. V lost 2 bases, J lost 2 bases, and 8 bases lay in between. The CDR3 totals 14 residues. CDR3 in amino acids: CASSFREAGNTIYF. The DNA for the CDR3 is TGTGCCAGCAGCTTCAGGGAGGCTGGAAACACCATATATTTT.

The chain recombines TRBV4-2 with TRBJ1-5; D is unclear. The V gene lost 0 bases and the J gene lost 9 bases, with 9 bases spanning the gap. Looked up from germline, CDR1 is LGHNA and CDR2 is YNFKEQ. This CDR3 has 13 residues. CDR3 protein: CASSQDSSRPQHF. The DNA for the CDR3 is TGTGCCAGCAGCCAAGACAGCTCACGGCCCCAGCATTTT.

The chain is built from TRBV19 and TRBJ1-5; 7 positions agree with TRBD1. Germline-derived CDR1 and CDR2 are LNHDA and SQIVND (reference sequence). The CDR3 covers 15 residues. V lost 3 bases to trimming and J lost 4 bases; unmatched junction nucleotides: 6. The CDR3 DNA is TGTGCCAGTAGTATCTACCCAGGGGGAAATCAGCCCCAGCATTTT. This translates into CASSIYPGGNQPQHF.

The chain carries TRBV6-5 and TRBJ2-7, with D unresolved. The CDR3 extends over 12 amino acids. The V end was cut by 2 bases, the J end by 4 bases, with 6 bases between. Germline V gives CDR1 MNHEY, CDR2 SVGAGI. The CDR3 spells CASSYDQYEQYF. CDR3 in DNA: TGTGCCAGCAGTTACGATCAGTACGAGCAGTACTTC.

CDR3 nucleotide sequence: TGTGCCAGCAAACGGACAGGGAGCTCCTACGAGCAGTACTTC. Protein: CASKRTGSSYEQYF. The V and J genes are TRBV28 and TRBJ2-7; 8 positions agree with TRBD1. CDR1 MDHEN and CDR2 SYDVKM come from the germline V gene. The CDR3 is 14 residues long. Losses at the gene ends were 7 bases for V and 0 bases for J; bases not matched to a gene: 5.

This chain connects TRBV2 to TRBJ1-2; maybe TRBD1 (6 bases). CDR1 and CDR2 from the germline V gene are SNHLY and FYNNEI. Between the trimmed V and J ends, which lost 3 bases and 8 bases, there was a span of 13 bases. This CDR3 has 13 residues. CDR3 region: CASSDEGVRGYTF. CDR3 nucleotide sequence: TGTGCCAGCAGTGACGAGGGGGTGCGGGGCTACACCTTC.